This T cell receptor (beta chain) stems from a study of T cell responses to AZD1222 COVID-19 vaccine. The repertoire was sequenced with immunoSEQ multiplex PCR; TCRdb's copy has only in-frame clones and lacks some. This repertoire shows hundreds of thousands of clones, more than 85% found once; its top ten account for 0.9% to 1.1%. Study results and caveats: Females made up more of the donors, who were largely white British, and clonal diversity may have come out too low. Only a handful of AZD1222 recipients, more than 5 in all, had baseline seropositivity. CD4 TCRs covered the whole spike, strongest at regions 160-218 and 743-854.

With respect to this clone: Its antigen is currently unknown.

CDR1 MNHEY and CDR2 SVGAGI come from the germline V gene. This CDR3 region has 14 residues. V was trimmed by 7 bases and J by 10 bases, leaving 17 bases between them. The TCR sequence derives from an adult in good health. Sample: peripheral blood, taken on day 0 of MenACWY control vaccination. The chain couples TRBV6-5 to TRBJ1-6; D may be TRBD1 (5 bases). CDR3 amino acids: CASKQGGVGSPLHF. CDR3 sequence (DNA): TGTGCCAGCAAGCAGGGAGGTGTAGGCTCACCCCTCCACTTT.